Each of the 6 T cell receptor beta chains below was sequenced from the same sample in a study of cytomegalovirus exposure and HLA in healthy donors. This PCR relied on a set of 60 Vbeta primers and 13 Jbeta primers. TCRdb keeps only in-frame clones here, not all; method: immunoSEQ multiplex PCR. The sample records approximately 140,000 clones, 82% being singletons. Material: PBMCs. Receptors originate from a male donor in good health and CMV-seronegative.

Only a few counts were recorded for this clone. Different DNA sequences within this sample yield the same CDR3. This rearrangement joins TRBV6-5 to TRBJ2-1, with 13 bases that match TRBD2. The germline CDR1 and CDR2 sequences are MNHEY and SVGAGI. The V segment lost 5 bases and the J segment 8 bases; nucleotides outside the gene matches: 6. The CDR3 loop spans 15 amino acids. CDR3 sequence reads: CASSRLAGGPYEQFF. The DNA for the CDR3 is TGTGCCAGCAGTCGACTAGCGGGAGGTCCCTATGAGCAGTTCTTC.

The gene calls are TRBV7-2 and TRBJ1-4; D remains ambiguous. This CDR3 comprises 15 residues. The germline V gene encodes CDR1 SGHTA and CDR2 FQGNSA. V was clipped by 5 bases and J by 7 bases, with 17 bases between them. The CDR3 region is CASSTAPGSSEKLFF. The CDR3 region has the DNA TGTGCCAGCAGCACGGCCCCCGGGTCTAGTGAAAAACTGTTTTTT.

The chain couples TRBV7-9 to TRBJ1-1; 7 bases align to TRBD1. V lost 5 bases, J lost 7 bases, and 4 bases stayed unmatched. The CDR3 has 12 amino acids. Germline lookup yields CDR1 SEHNR and CDR2 FQNEAQ (reference sequence). The CDR3 region is CASSQTGNEAFF. The CDR3 bases are TGTGCCAGCAGCCAGACAGGGAATGAAGCTTTCTTT.

This rearrangement joins TRBV7-3 to TRBJ2-3; 13 bases fit TRBD2. The CDR3 is 17 amino acids. Germline V gene sequence: CDR1 SGHTA, CDR2 FQGTGA. V was pared by 2 bases and J by 0 bases, with 2 bases of the junction left unmatched. In DNA, the CDR3 is TGTGCCAGCAGCTTAGCACTAGCGGGAGGGAGCACAGATACGCAGTATTTT. It codes for CASSLALAGGSTDTQYF. Complete variable domain (other parts from reference TRBV7-3 and TRBJ2-3): GAGVSQTPSNKVTEKGKYVELRCDPISGHTALYWYRQSLGQGPEFLIYFQGTGAADDSGLPNDRFFAVRPEGSVSTLKIQRTERGDSAVYLCASSLALAGGSTDTQYFGPGTRLTVL.

J is TRBJ1-1 and V is TRBV7-9; D remains ambiguous. Germline assignment: CDR1 SEHNR and CDR2 FQNEAQ (reference sequence). This CDR3 has 11 amino acids. With 5 bases removed from V and 7 bases from J, the gap between germline ends came to 8 bases. The chain's CDR3 is CASSRGFEAFF. CDR3 sequence (DNA): TGTGCCAGCAGCCGGGGATTTGAAGCTTTCTTT.

The V gene is TRBV30, the J gene TRBJ2-1; D possibly corresponds to TRBD1 (6 bases). The CDR3 totals 10 residues. With 3 bases removed from V and 14 bases from J, the gap between germline ends came to 11 bases. CDR1 GTSNPN and CDR2 SVGIG come from the germline V gene (reference sequence). Here the CDR3 reads CAWSRGEEFF. CDR3 sequence (DNA): TGTGCCTGGAGCAGGGGAGAAGAGTTCTTC.